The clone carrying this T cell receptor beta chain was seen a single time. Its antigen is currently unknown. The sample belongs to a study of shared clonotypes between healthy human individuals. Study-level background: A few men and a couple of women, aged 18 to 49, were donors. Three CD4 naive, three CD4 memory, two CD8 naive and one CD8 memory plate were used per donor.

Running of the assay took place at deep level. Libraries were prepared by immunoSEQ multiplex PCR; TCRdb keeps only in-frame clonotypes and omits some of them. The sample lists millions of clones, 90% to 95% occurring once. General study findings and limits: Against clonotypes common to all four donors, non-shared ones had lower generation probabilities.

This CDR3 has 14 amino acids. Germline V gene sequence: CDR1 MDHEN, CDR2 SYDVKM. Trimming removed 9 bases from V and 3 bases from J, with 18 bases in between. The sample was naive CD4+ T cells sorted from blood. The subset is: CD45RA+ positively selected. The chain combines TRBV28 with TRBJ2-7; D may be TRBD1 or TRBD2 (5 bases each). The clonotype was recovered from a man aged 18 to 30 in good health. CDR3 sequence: CASFPGTVYYEQYF. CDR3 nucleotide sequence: TGTGCCAGTTTTCCCGGGACGGTCTACTACGAGCAGTACTTC.